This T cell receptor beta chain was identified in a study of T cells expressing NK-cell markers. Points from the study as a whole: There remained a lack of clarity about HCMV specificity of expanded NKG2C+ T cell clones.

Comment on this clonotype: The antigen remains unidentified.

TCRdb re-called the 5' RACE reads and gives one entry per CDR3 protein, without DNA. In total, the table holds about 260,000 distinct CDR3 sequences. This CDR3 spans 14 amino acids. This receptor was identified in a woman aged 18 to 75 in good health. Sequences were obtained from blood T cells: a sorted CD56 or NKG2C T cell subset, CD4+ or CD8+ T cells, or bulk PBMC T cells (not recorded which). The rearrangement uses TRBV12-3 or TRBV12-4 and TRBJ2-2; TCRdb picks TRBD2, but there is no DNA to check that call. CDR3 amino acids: CASRALQDTGELFF.